One and the same sample provided the 26 T cell receptor beta chains below, sequenced in a study of blood T cell repertoires in COVID-19. The repertoire was sequenced with immunoSEQ multiplex PCR; TCRdb's copy has only in-frame clones and lacks some. This table has fewer than 70,000 clones, 85% appearing once. Material: peripheral blood. Source of these receptors: a man aged 50 or older with acute or convalescent COVID-19.

The chain recombines TRBV7-9 with TRBJ1-1, with D tentatively TRBD1 (6 bases). The CDR3 extends over 12 amino acids. The V end lost 8 bases, the J end lost 3 bases, and 10 bases lay between the germline ends. The V gene's germline CDR1 is SEHNR and CDR2 FQNEAQ (reference sequence). CDR3 sequence: CASGTGYTEAFF. In nucleotides, the CDR3 is TGTGCCAGCGGCACAGGGTACACTGAAGCTTTCTTT.

This chain uses TRBV12-3 or TRBV12-4 with TRBJ1-4; perhaps TRBD1 as D (6 bases). Trimming left V 7 bases short and J 7 bases short, with 13 bases between. CDR3 length: 13 residues. The CDR3 coding sequence is TGTGCCAGCACCCGTGGACAGAGTGAAAAACTGTTTTTT. It yields the protein CASTRGQSEKLFF.

The chain carries TRBV19 and TRBJ1-6; possible D gene TRBD1, 6 bases. With 5 bases removed from V and 0 bases from J, the gap between germline ends came to 8 bases. Germline-derived CDR1 and CDR2 are LNHDA and SQIVND (reference sequence). There are 15 residues in the CDR3. The CDR3 nucleotides are TGTGCCAGTAGTTTGGACAGCTCCTATAATTCACCCCTCCACTTT. Amino acids: CASSLDSSYNSPLHF.

V usage is TRBV24-1 and J usage is TRBJ2-5, with a possible D match to TRBD2 (6 bases). The CDR3 loop spans 14 amino acids. Germline V CDR1 and CDR2: KGHDR, SFDVKD. Trimming took 2 bases from V and 5 from J, leaving 11 bases between them. The CDR3 is CATSDSEGPETQYF. DNA of the CDR3: TGTGCCACCAGTGATTCGGAGGGTCCGGAGACCCAGTACTTC.

The V gene is TRBV6-5, the J gene TRBJ2-3, with 10 bases matching TRBD2. Germline assignment: CDR1 MNHEY and CDR2 SVGAGI. This CDR3 has 15 residues. V was clipped by 5 bases and J by 4 bases; unmatched bases: 6. CDR3 in amino acids: CASSRSGGAADTQYF. The CDR3 coding sequence is TGTGCCAGCAGTCGGAGCGGGGGGGCCGCAGATACGCAGTATTTT.

The chain is built from TRBV28 and TRBJ1-2, with D possibly being TRBD1 (6 bases). Germline CDR1 is MDHEN and CDR2 is SYDVKM. Trimming removed 3 bases at V and 0 bases at J, with 8 bases between. This CDR3 contains 14 residues. CDR3 sequence reads: CASSLGHTNYGYTF. DNA for the CDR3: TGTGCCAGCAGTTTGGGACACACTAACTATGGCTACACCTTC.

This rearrangement joins TRBV10-1 to TRBJ2-3; maybe TRBD1 (6 bases). This CDR3 has 17 residues. Looked up from germline, CDR1 is WNHNN and CDR2 is SYGVQD (reference sequence). V lost 6 bases, J lost 4 bases, and 23 bases lay in between. CDR3 sequence reads: CASSETPIGGPSDTQYF. The CDR3, as DNA: TGCGCCAGCAGCGAGACCCCCATAGGGGGTCCTTCAGATACGCAGTATTTT.

This chain joins TRBV6-5 and TRBJ1-4, with TRBD1 identical over 8 bases. The J segment lost 4 bases and the V segment lost 5 bases, leaving 6 bases of the junction unmatched. In germline, CDR1 is MNHEY, CDR2 SVGAGI. The CDR3 has 15 residues. CDR3 in amino acids: CASSLDRGGNEKLFF. The CDR3 DNA sequence: TGTGCCAGCAGTCTTGACAGGGGTGGTAATGAAAAACTGTTTTTT.

V is TRBV5-1 and J is TRBJ1-6; tentative D call: TRBD1 (6 bases). Germline V gene data show CDR1 as SGHRS and CDR2 as YFSETQ. The V and J ends lost 0 bases and 7 bases respectively, with 8 bases between them. The CDR3 consists of 14 residues. The CDR3 nucleotides are TGCGCCAGCAGCTTGGCACAGGGAAATTCACCCCTCCACTTT. This gives the protein CASSLAQGNSPLHF.

This chain links TRBV11-3 with TRBJ2-7; perhaps TRBD1 as D (5 bases). Germline values: CDR1 SGHNT, CDR2 YENEEA. The CDR3 has 13 residues. Trimming removed 5 bases at V and 4 bases at J, with 12 bases between. The CDR3 protein is CASSPYSGYEQYF. For the CDR3, the DNA is TGTGCCAGCAGCCCATACTCAGGGTACGAGCAGTACTTC. The complete variable domain, with remaining parts taken from reference TRBV11-3 and TRBJ2-7, reads EAGVVQSPRYKIIEKKQPVAFWCNPISGHNTLYWYLQNLGQGPELLIRYENEEAVDDSQLPKDRFSAERLKGVDSTLKIQPAELGDSAVYLCASSPYSGYEQYFGPGTRLTVT.

The CDR3 here is CSVEGQGPGYGYTF. The CDR3 DNA reads as TGCAGCGTTGAAGGACAGGGACCGGGGTATGGCTACACCTTC. The V and J genes are TRBV29-1 and TRBJ1-2; 7 nucleotides match TRBD1. The CDR3 totals 14 residues. The germline V gene has CDR1 SQVTM and CDR2 ANQGSEA. V dropped 1 base and J dropped 5; count of bases not matched to a gene: 7.

This sequence joins TRBV6-5 and TRBJ1-2; a possible D gene is TRBD1 (5 bases). CDR3 length equals 15 residues. V lost 8 bases, J lost 3 bases, and 19 bases lay in between. Per the germline V gene, CDR1 is MNHEY and CDR2 is SVGAGI. The CDR3 bases are TGTGCCAGCGGCAATCCCTGGGGGGAGGACTATGGCTACACCTTC. It is translated as CASGNPWGEDYGYTF.

The chain uses TRBV6-6 and TRBJ1-3; D possibly corresponds to TRBD1 (6 bases). The CDR3 sequence is 15 residues long. The V end was cut by 6 bases, the J end by 0 bases, with 12 bases between. Germline V gene lookup returns CDR1 MNHNY and CDR2 SVGAGI (reference sequence). The CDR3 DNA reads as TGTGCCAGCAGCCAAACGGACAGCTCTGGAAACACCATATATTTT. This sequence encodes CASSQTDSSGNTIYF.

The J gene is TRBJ1-1, the V gene TRBV9; D uncertain. In germline, CDR1 is SGDLS, CDR2 YYNGEE. The CDR3 totals 14 residues. Trimming took off 0 bases at V and 1 base at J, with 7 bases between the two ends. CDR3 in DNA: TGTGCCAGCAGCGTAGGGACTCAGAACACTGAAGCTTTCTTT. This gives the protein CASSVGTQNTEAFF.

V and J are TRBV6-6 and TRBJ2-7; TRBD2 is a possible D gene (6 bases). The CDR3 is made up of 16 amino acids. Deletions cut 2 bases from V and 0 bases from J, with 14 bases between. CDR1 MNHNY and CDR2 SVGAGI come from the germline V gene (reference sequence). CDR3 DNA sequence: TGTGCCAGCAGTTACGCGGGGACGCCAAGCTCCTACGAGCAGTACGTC. Amino acid sequence: CASSYAGTPSSYEQYV.

This clone was counted only a few times. CDR3 sequence reads: CSERTSGRETQYF. The CDR3 region has the DNA TGCAGCGAGCGGACTAGCGGGAGGGAGACCCAGTACTTC. The J gene is TRBJ2-5, the V gene TRBV29-1, with 14 bases identical to TRBD2. Trimming removed 7 bases from V and 5 bases from J; junction bases left unmatched: 3. CDR1 and CDR2 (germline): SQVTM, ANQGSEA. This CDR3 spans 13 amino acids.

The V and J genes are TRBV6-5 and TRBJ2-5; 7 bases fit TRBD2. The V segment lost 11 bases and the J segment 1 base; nucleotides outside the gene matches: 10. This CDR3 is 14 amino acids long. Germline CDR1 and CDR2: MNHEY and SVGAGI. The CDR3 is CAAGTGTIQETQYF. The CDR3 coding sequence is TGTGCCGCCGGAACCGGGACTATCCAAGAGACCCAGTACTTC.

This chain uses TRBV5-1 with TRBJ1-5; TRBD1 might be the D (6 bases). Germline CDR1 SGHRS, CDR2 YFSETQ. Trimming stripped 4 bases from V and 0 bases from J, with 14 bases between. The CDR3 is made up of 16 amino acids. This CDR3 is CASSPGAGASNQPQHF. In DNA, the CDR3 is TGCGCCAGCAGCCCAGGGGCAGGGGCTAGCAATCAGCCCCAGCATTTT.

The chain recombines TRBV5-4 with TRBJ1-5; the D is unclear. Between the trimmed V and J ends, which lost 3 bases and 7 bases, there was a span of 11 bases. This CDR3 has 13 residues. CDR1 SGHNT and CDR2 YYREEE come from the germline V gene (reference sequence). CDR3 protein: CASSSGREQPQHF. In DNA form, the CDR3 reads TGTGCCAGCAGCTCGGGGAGAGAACAGCCCCAGCATTTT.

This chain links TRBV19 with TRBJ1-4, with TRBD1 as a possible D gene (5 bases). The V gene's germline CDR1 is LNHDA and CDR2 SQIVND (reference sequence). Trimming removed 10 bases from V and 8 bases from J, with 11 bases in between. This CDR3 spans 11 amino acids. For the CDR3, the DNA is TGTGCCACAGGGTCTCGGGAAAAACTGTTTTTT. Translated, it gives CATGSREKLFF.

The V and J genes are TRBV5-1 and TRBJ1-1; 11 nucleotides align to TRBD1. This CDR3 region has 14 residues. CDR1 is SGHRS, CDR2 YFSETQ, per germline. Trimming at V came to 0 bases and at J to 10 bases, leaving 5 bases not matched to a gene. CDR3 region: CASSLVGQGARAFF. The CDR3 nucleotides are TGCGCCAGCAGCTTGGTCGGACAGGGGGCCCGAGCTTTCTTT.

V usage is TRBV4-1 and J usage is TRBJ2-3; 11 nucleotides line up with TRBD2. J gave up 6 bases and V 1 base, and 15 bases lay outside the gene matches. Per the germline V gene, CDR1 is MGHRA and CDR2 is YSYEKL. This CDR3 has 19 amino acids. CDR3 protein: CASSQVELDSGGAADTQYF. CDR3 nucleotide sequence: TGCGCCAGCAGCCAAGTAGAGTTGGATAGCGGGGGGGCCGCGGATACGCAGTATTTT.

The chain combines TRBV5-4 with TRBJ2-2; TRBD1 agrees at 9 bases. This CDR3 spans 17 amino acids. V trimming: 5 bases; J trimming: 1 base; junction bases outside the gene matches: 9. The germline gives CDR1 SGHNT, CDR2 YYREEE (reference sequence). In nucleotides, the CDR3 is TGTGCCAGCAGGGAACCCGGGACAGGGATGAACACCGGGGAGCTGTTTTTT. Translating it yields CASREPGTGMNTGELFF.

The table lists this clone with many counts. V and J are TRBV5-3 and TRBJ2-7, with a tentative D call TRBD2 (6 bases). TRBV5-3 is flagged as an ORF with uncertain function. Trimming left V 3 bases short and J 2 bases short, with 9 bases between. The CDR3 is 13 amino acids. CDR3 in DNA: TGTGCCAGAAGCTGCCGACTAGCCTACGAGCAGTACTTC. It encodes CARSCRLAYEQYF.

This sequence joins TRBV5-1 and TRBJ2-5, with TRBD2 as a possible D gene (5 bases). Germline V gives CDR1 SGHRS, CDR2 YFSETQ. The CDR3 loop spans 15 amino acids. V dropped 1 base and J dropped 4 bases, with 14 bases sitting between them. The CDR3 spells CASSLYGESGETQYF. The CDR3 bases are TGCGCCAGCAGCTTGTACGGGGAATCTGGAGAGACCCAGTACTTC.

This clone was seen once. The gene calls are TRBV9 and TRBJ2-1, with TRBD1 matching over 7 bases. V trimming: 0 bases; J trimming: 4 bases; junction bases outside the gene matches: 7. The germline V gene has CDR1 SGDLS and CDR2 YYNGEE. This CDR3 spans 16 amino acids. CDR3 DNA: TGTGCCAGCAGCGTAGGGACAGGTCAGGGGTACAATGAGCAGTTCTTC. Protein sequence: CASSVGTGQGYNEQFF.